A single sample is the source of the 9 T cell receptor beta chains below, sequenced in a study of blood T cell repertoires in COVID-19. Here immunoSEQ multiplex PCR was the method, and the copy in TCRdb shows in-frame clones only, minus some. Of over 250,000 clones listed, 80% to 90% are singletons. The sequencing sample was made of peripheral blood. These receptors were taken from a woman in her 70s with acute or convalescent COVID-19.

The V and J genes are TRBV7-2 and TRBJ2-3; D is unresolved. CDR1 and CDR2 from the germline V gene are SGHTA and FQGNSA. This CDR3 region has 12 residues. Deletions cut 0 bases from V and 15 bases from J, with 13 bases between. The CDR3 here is CASSLAQANTYF. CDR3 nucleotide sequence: TGTGCCAGCAGCTTAGCGCAGGCCAACACCTATTTT.

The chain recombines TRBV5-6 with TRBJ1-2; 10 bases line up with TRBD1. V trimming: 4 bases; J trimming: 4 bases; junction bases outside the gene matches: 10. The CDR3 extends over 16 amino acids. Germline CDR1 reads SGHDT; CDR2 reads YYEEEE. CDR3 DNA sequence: TGTGCCAGCAGCGTATGGACAGGGGGAGGTGGCTATGGCTACACCTTC. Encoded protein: CASSVWTGGGGYGYTF.

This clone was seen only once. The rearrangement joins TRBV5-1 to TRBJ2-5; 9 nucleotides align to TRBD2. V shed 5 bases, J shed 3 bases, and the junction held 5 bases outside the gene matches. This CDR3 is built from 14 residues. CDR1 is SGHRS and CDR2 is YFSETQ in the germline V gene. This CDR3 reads CASSFRLAEETQYF. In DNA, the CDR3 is TGCGCCAGCAGTTTTAGACTAGCGGAAGAGACCCAGTACTTC. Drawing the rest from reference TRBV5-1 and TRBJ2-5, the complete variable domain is KAGVTQTPRYLIKTRGQQVTLSCSPISGHRSVSWYQQTPGQGLQFLFEYFSETQRNKGNFPGRFSGRQFSNSRSEMNVSTLELGDSALYLCASSFRLAEETQYFGPGTRLLVL.

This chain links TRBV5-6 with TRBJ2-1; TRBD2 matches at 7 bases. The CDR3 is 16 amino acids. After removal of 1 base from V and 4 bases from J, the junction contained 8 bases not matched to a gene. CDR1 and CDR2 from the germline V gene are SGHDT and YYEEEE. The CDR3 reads CASSLLGGEAYNEQFF. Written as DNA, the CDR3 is TGTGCCAGCAGCTTGCTGGGGGGGGAGGCTTACAATGAGCAGTTCTTC.

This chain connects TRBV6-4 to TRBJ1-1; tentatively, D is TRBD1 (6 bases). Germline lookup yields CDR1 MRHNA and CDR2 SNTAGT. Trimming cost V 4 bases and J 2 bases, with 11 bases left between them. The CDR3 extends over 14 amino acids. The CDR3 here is CASSVPGHNTEAFF. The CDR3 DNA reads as TGTGCCAGCAGTGTTCCGGGACATAACACTGAAGCTTTCTTT.

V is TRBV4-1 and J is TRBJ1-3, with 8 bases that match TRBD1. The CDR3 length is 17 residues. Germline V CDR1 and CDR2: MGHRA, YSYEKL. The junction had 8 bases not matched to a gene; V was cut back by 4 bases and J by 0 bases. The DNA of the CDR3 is TGCGCCAGCAGCCCCGCGGGACAGGTCAACTCTGGAAACACCATATATTTT. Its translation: CASSPAGQVNSGNTIYF.

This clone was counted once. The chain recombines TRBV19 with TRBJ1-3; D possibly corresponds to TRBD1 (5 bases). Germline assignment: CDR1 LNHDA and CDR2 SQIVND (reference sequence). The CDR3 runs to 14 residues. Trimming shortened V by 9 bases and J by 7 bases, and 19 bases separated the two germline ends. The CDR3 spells CASHLLGSGNTIYF. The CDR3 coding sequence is TGTGCCAGCCACCTACTTGGATCAGGGAACACCATATATTTT.

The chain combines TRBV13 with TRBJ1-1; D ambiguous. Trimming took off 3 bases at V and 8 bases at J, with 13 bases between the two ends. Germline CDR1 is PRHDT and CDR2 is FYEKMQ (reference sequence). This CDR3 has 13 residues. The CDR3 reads CASSLGSNPEAFF. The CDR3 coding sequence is TGTGCCAGCAGCTTGGGCAGCAATCCAGAAGCTTTCTTT.

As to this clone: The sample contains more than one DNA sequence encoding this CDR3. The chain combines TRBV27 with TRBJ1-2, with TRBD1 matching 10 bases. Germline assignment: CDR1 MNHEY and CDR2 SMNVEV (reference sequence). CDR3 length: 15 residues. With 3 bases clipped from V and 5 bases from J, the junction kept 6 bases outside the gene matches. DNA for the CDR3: TGTGCCAGCAGTTTCCGGGACAGGGGCCGGTATGGCTACACCTTC. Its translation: CASSFRDRGRYGYTF.